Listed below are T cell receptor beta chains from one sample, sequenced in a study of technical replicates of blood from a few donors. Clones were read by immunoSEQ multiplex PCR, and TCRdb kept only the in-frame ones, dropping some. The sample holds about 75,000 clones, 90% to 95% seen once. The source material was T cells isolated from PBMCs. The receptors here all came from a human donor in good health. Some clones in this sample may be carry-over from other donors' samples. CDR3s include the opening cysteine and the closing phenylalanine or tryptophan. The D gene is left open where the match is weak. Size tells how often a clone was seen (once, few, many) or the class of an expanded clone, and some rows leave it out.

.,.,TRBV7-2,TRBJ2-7,TGTGCCAGCAGTTCAACCCGACTAGTCTACGAGCAGTACTTC,CASSSTRLVYEQYF
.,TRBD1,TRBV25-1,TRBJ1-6,TGTGCCAGCAGTGGTAGACAGGGGAGCTCCTATAATTCACCCCTCCACTTT,CASSGRQGSSYNSPLHF
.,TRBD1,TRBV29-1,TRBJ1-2,TGCAGCGTGGCTACAGGGGACGGCTACACCTTC,CSVATGDGYTF
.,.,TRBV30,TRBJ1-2,TGTGCCTGGAGTGTACTTACCCCCCTTTATGGCTACACCTTC,CAWSVLTPLYGYTF
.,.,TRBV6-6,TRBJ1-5,TGTGCCAGCAGTTATTTTAACAATCAGCCCCAGCATTTT,CASSYFNNQPQHF
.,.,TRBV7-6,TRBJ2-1,TGTGCCAGCAGCTTTTACTACAATGAGCAGTTCTTC,CASSFYYNEQFF
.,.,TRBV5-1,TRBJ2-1,TGCGCCAGCAGCTTGGTACAGGGTGGGCAGAACAATGAGCAGTTCTTC,CASSLVQGGQNNEQFF
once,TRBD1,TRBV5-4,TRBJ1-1,TGTGCCAGCAGCTTGGCCAAGACAGGGAGGACCACTGAAGCTTTCTTT,CASSLAKTGRTTEAFF
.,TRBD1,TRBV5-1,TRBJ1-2,TGCGCCAGCAGCTTGGGACAGGGAGACAATGGCTACACCTTC,CASSLGQGDNGYTF
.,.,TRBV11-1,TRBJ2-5,TGTGCCAGCAGGTCCCGACAGGAAGAGACCCAGTACTTC,CASRSRQEETQYF
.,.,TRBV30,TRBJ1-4,TGTGCCTGGAGTTCCCTTGAAAAACTGTTTTTT,CAWSSLEKLFF
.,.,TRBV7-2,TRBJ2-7,TGTGCCAGCAGCGAACCAGTACGCGCTAGATACGAGCAGTACTTC,CASSEPVRARYEQYF
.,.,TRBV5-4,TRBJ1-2,TGTGCCAGCAGCTCGGACTATGGCTACACCTTC,CASSSDYGYTF
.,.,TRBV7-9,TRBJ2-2,TGTGCCAGCAGCCCCCTTACCCTCGACTTGCTCTCCGGGGAGCTGTTTTTT,CASSPLTLDLLSGELFF
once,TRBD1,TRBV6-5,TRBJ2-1,TGTGCCAGCACCTTCTCGTCGACAGGGGGTGAGCAGTTCTTC,CASTFSSTGGEQFF
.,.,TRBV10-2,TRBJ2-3,TGCGCCAGCAAGCTACGGCCGGGGGGCCTTGATACGCAGTATTTT,CASKLRPGGLDTQYF
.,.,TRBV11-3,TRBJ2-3,TGTGCCAGCAGCTCGGTTACGGATACGCAGTATTTT,CASSSVTDTQYF
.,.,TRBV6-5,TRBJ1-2,TGTGCCAGCAGTGATGACAGGCTTAACTATGGCTACACCTTC,CASSDDRLNYGYTF
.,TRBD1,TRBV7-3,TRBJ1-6,TGTGCCAGCAGCTTACTTGGGACAGGGTTGGATTCACCCCTCCACTTT,CASSLLGTGLDSPLHF
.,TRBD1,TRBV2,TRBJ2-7,TGTGCCAGCAGAGCCGGGACAGGGGGTTCCTACGAGCAGTACTTC,CASRAGTGGSYEQYF
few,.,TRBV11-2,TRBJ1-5,TGTGCCAGCAGCGGAGGGGCAAATCAGCCCCAGCATTTT,CASSGGANQPQHF
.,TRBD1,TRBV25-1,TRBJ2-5,TGTGCCAGCAGTGATGACAGGGGGCCGGGGGAGACCCAGTACTTC,CASSDDRGPGETQYF
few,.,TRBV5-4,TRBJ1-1,TGTGCCAGCAGCTTGGCCAATAGCCCTGAAGCTTTCTTT,CASSLANSPEAFF
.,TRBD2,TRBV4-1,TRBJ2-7,TGCGCCAGCAGCCAAGCCCCGGGACTAGCGTTCGAGCAGTACTTC,CASSQAPGLAFEQYF
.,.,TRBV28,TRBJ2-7,TGTGCCAGCAGTTCGACAGTCTCCTACGAGCAGTACTTC,CASSSTVSYEQYF
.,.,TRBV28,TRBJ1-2,TGTGCCAGCAACACGAGAGTGTCGGGGGGCTACACCTTC,CASNTRVSGGYTF
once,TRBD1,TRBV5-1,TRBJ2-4,TGCGCCAGCAGCTGGGACAGGTTGGACATTCAGTACTTC,CASSWDRLDIQYF
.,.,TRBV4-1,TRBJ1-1,TGCGCCAGCAGCCAAGATTTCTTAGTGGAACAGGCTTCTGTAAACACTGAAGCTTTCTTT,CASSQDFLVEQASVNTEAFF
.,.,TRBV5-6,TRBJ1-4,TGTGCCAGCAGCCCCTGGCTTGATTCCAGAGAAAAACTGTTTTTT,CASSPWLDSREKLFF
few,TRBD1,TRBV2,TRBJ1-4,TGTGCCAGCAAGGGGGCGGGGGAAAAACTGTTTTTT,CASKGAGEKLFF
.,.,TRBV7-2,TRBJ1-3,TGTGCCAGCAGCTTCGCGGGTACTGGAAACACCATATATTTT,CASSFAGTGNTIYF
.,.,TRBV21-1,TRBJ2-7,TGTGCCAGCAGCCCGGCTCCGAGGATCTACGAGCAGTACTTC,CASSPAPRIYEQYF
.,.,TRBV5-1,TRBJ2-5,TGCGCCAGCAGCGGCGGGGAACCCCGGGAGACCCAGTACTTC,CASSGGEPRETQYF
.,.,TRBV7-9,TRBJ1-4,TGTGCCAGCAGCTTTCGGGTCTCCAAGTGGACTAATGAAAAACTGTTTTTT,CASSFRVSKWTNEKLFF
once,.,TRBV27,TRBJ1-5,TGTGCCAGCAGTTTATCGCGTAATCAGCCCCAGCATTTT,CASSLSRNQPQHF
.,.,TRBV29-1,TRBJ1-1,TGCAGCGCCTCACAGGGTAGCACTGAAGCTTTCTTT,CSASQGSTEAFF
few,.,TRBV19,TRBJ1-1,TGTGCCAGTAGTGTGTGGGGCTCGAACACTGAAGCTTTCTTT,CASSVWGSNTEAFF
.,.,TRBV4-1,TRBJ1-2,TGCGCCAGCAGCCCTGCCGAAGCGCAGGGCTACACCTTC,CASSPAEAQGYTF
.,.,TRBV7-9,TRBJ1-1,TGTGCCAGCAGCTTACAGAACACTGAAGCTTTCTTT,CASSLQNTEAFF
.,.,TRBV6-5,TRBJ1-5,TGTGCCAGCAGACGAGACAGCTACAATCAGCCCCAGCATTTT,CASRRDSYNQPQHF
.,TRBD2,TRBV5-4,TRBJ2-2,TGTGCCAGCAGCTTGGGAGGTTTACTAGCGGGAGGTCCCGGGGAGCTGTTTTTT,CASSLGGLLAGGPGELFF
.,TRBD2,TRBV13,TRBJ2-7,TGTGCCAGCAGCGCCAGGGCTAGCGGGCCGTTCTACGAGCAGTACTTC,CASSARASGPFYEQYF
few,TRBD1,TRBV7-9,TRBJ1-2,TGTGCCAGCAGTAGCCCTCAGAGGGGGCAGGGTAACTATGGCTACACCTTC,CASSSPQRGQGNYGYTF
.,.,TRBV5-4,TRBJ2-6,TGTGCCAGCAGCTTGGTGGCCTCTGGGGCCAACGTCCTGACTTTC,CASSLVASGANVLTF
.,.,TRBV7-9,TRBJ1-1,TGTGCCAGCAGCTCAGTTTTTCAGAACACTGAAGCTTTCTTT,CASSSVFQNTEAFF
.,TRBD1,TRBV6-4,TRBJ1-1,TGTGCCAGCAGTGCCACAGGGGTAGGCACTGAAGCTTTCTTT,CASSATGVGTEAFF
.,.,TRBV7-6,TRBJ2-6,TGTGCCAGCAGCTTAGACGGGTCTGGGGCCAACGTCCTGACTTTC,CASSLDGSGANVLTF
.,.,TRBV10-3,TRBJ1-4,TGTGCCATCGGGTGGGAGGGTTATGAAAAACTGTTTTTT,CAIGWEGYEKLFF
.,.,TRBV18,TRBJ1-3,TGTGCCAGCTCACCTTCCGCAGGGAATTCTGGAAACACCATATATTTT,CASSPSAGNSGNTIYF
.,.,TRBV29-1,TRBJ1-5,TGCAGCGTTGTGGGGCCGGATCAGCCCCAGCATTTT,CSVVGPDQPQHF
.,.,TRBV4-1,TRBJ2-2,TGCGCCAGCAGCCAAGAGGCAGGGGCCGGGGAGCTGTTTTTT,CASSQEAGAGELFF
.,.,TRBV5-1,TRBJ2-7,TGCGCCAGCAGCGAGAACTACGAGCAGTACTTC,CASSENYEQYF
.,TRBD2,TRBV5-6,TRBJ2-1,TGTGCCAGCAGGGGGAGGGGAAGCTCCTACAATGAGCAGTTCTTC,CASRGRGSSYNEQFF
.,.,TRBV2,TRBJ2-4,TGTGCCAGCAGTGGTTCTGAACTAGCCAAAAACATTCAGTACTTC,CASSGSELAKNIQYF